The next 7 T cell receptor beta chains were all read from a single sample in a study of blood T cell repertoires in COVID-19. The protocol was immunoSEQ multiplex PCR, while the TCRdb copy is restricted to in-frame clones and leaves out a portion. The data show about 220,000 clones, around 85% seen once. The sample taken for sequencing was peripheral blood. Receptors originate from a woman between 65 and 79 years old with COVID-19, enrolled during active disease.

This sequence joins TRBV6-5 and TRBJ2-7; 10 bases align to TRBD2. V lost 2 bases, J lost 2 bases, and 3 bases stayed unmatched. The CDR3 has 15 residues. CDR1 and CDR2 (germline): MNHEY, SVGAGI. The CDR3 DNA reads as TGTGCCAGCAGTTACGGGCTAGCGGGAGCCTACGAGCAGTACTTC. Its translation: CASSYGLAGAYEQYF.

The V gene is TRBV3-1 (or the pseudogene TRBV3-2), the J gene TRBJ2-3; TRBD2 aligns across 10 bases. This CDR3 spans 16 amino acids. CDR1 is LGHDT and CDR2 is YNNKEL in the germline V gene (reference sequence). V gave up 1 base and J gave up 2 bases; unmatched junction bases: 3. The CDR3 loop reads CASSQVAGGVTDTQYF. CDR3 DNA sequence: TGTGCCAGCAGCCAAGTAGCGGGGGGCGTCACAGATACGCAGTATTTT.

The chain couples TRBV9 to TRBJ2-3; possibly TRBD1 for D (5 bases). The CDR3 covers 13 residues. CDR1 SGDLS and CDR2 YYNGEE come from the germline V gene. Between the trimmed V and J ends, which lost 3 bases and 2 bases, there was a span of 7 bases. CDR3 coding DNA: TGTGCCAGCAGCGAGGGGCCCACAGATACGCAGTATTTT. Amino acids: CASSEGPTDTQYF.

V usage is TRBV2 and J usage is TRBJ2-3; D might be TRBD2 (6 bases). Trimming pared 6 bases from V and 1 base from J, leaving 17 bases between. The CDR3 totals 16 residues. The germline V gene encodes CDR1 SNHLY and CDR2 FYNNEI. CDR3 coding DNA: TGTGCCAGCAGGGGTTTCGGGGGTTCTCGCACAGATACGCAGTATTTT. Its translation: CASRGFGGSRTDTQYF.

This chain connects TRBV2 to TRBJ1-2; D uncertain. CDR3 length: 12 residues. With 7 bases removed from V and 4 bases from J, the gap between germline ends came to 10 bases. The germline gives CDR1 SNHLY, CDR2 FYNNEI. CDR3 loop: CASKRSIYGYTF. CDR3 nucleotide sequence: TGTGCCAGCAAGAGGAGCATCTATGGCTACACCTTC.

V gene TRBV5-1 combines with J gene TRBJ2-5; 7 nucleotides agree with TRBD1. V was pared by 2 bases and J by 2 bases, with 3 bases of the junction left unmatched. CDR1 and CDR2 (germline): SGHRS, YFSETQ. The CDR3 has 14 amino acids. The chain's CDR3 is CASSFNRGQETQYF. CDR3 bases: TGCGCCAGCAGCTTTAACAGGGGACAAGAGACCCAGTACTTC.

In DNA form, the CDR3 reads TGTGCCAGTAGTATAGAGGCGGCGAGGAACACTGAAGCTTTCTTT. It is translated as CASSIEAARNTEAFF. The chain joins TRBV19 to TRBJ1-1; no clear D. The CDR3 is 15 residues long. Trimming left V 0 bases short and J 1 base short, with 9 bases between. The germline V gene encodes CDR1 LNHDA and CDR2 SQIVND (reference sequence).